The 27 T cell receptor beta chains listed next were all sequenced from one sample in a study of shared T cell receptors in the human thymus. TCRdb keeps only in-frame clones here, not all; method: immunoSEQ multiplex PCR. Here the sample spans over 450,000 clones, about four fifths being singletons. These records were also assigned to another study, of human thymus T cells.

The sequenced sample consisted of thymocytes. The receptors were gathered from a boy in the first two years of life with a congenital heart defect.

V gene TRBV4-1 combines with J gene TRBJ2-5, with D maybe TRBD1 (6 bases). The CDR3 has 19 amino acids. Germline CDR1 and CDR2: MGHRA and YSYEKL. V shed 3 bases and J shed 7 bases, with 30 bases lying between them. CDR3 sequence (DNA): TGCGCCAGCAGCCATCATTACCCCAGGGGCCAGAGACTCTCAGTGACCCAGTACTTC. Translation gives CASSHHYPRGQRLSVTQYF.

The V gene is TRBV1, the J gene TRBJ2-1; the DNA was not used to check the table's D call, TRBD2. TRBV1 is given as a pseudogene. CDR3 length: 17 amino acids. The chain's CDR3 is CTSSQVSGGRGDNEQFF. CDR3 bases: TGCACCAGCAGCCAAGTTTCGGGCGGGAGAGGGGACAATGAGCAGTTCTTC.

This sequence joins TRBV20-1 and TRBJ2-5, with D uncertain. Germline V gene sequence: CDR1 DFQATT, CDR2 SNEGSKA (reference sequence). V lost 0 bases, J lost 5 bases, and 4 bases lay in between. CDR3 length: 11 amino acids. The CDR3 protein is CSARDSETQYF. The CDR3 coding sequence is TGCAGTGCTAGAGACTCGGAGACCCAGTACTTC.

This clone was recorded once. The chain has TRBV28 and TRBJ1-1, with a weak D call TRBD1 (6 bases). The V end lost 2 bases, the J end lost 1 base, and 8 bases lay between the germline ends. The V gene's germline CDR1 is MDHEN and CDR2 SYDVKM. This CDR3 contains 14 residues. The CDR3 region has the DNA TGTGCCAGCAGTTTAGCAGGGGAGAACACTGAAGCTTTCTTT. Translated: CASSLAGENTEAFF. Variable domain in full (rest from reference TRBV28 and TRBJ1-1): DVKVTQSSRYLVKRTGEKVFLECVQDMDHENMFWYRQDPGLGLRLIYFSYDVKMKEKGDIPEGYSVSREKKERFSLILESASTNQTSMYLCASSLAGENTEAFFGQGTRLTVV.

This chain joins TRBV25-1 and TRBJ2-7; 9 nucleotides match TRBD1. After removal of 1 base from V and 0 bases from J, the junction contained 4 bases not matched to a gene. CDR3 length: 16 amino acids. The germline gives CDR1 MGHDK, CDR2 SYGVNS. In DNA form, the CDR3 reads TGTGCCAGCAGTGAATCCGGACAGGGGAGCTCCTACGAGCAGTACTTC. Translation: CASSESGQGSSYEQYF.

The rearrangement joins TRBV6-5 to TRBJ1-1, with D perhaps TRBD1 (6 bases). The CDR3 is 14 residues long. Germline CDR1 reads MNHEY; CDR2 reads SVGAGI. V lost 7 bases and J 2 bases, leaving 14 bases between the germline ends. The CDR3 coding sequence is TGTGCCAGCATCCACAGGGAGTATAACACTGAAGCTTTCTTT. The encoded protein is CASIHREYNTEAFF.

This clone was detected a few times. The J gene is TRBJ1-5, the V gene TRBV15; the match to TRBD1 covers 8 bases. CDR3 length equals 17 residues. Germline V gene lookup returns CDR1 LNHNV and CDR2 YYDKDF (reference sequence). Unmatched junction bases numbered 11, after V lost 0 bases and J lost 7 bases. The CDR3 DNA reads TGTGCCACCAGCAGAGACAACCTGGACAGGGTGAAACAGCCCCAGCATTTT. Protein sequence: CATSRDNLDRVKQPQHF.

This chain uses TRBV9 with TRBJ2-5, with 8 bases matching TRBD1. Germline-derived CDR1 and CDR2 are SGDLS and YYNGEE. The CDR3 runs to 14 residues. Unmatched junction bases numbered 3, after V lost 4 bases and J lost 1 base. In nucleotides, the CDR3 is TGTGCCAGCAGCACAGGGGGTCCCCAAGAGACCCAGTACTTC. Encoded protein: CASSTGGPQETQYF.

This rearrangement joins TRBV23-1 to TRBJ1-5, with 9 bases matching TRBD1. TRBV23-1 falls under the ORF class, with uncertain function. The trim removed 9 bases at V and 6 bases at J, leaving 9 bases unmatched. The CDR3 runs 14 residues. The CDR3 DNA is TGCGCCAGGATTCGCAGGGACAGGGTTCAGCCCCAGCATTTT. It is translated as CARIRRDRVQPQHF.

The V gene is TRBV5-6, the J gene TRBJ2-3, with 9 bases matching TRBD2. V shed 4 bases and J 5 bases; nucleotides not matched to a gene: 8. The CDR3 spans 15 residues. Germline-derived CDR1 and CDR2 are SGHDT and YYEEEE. This chain's CDR3 is CASSQIAGEGDTQYF. Written as DNA, the CDR3 is TGTGCCAGCAGCCAGATAGCGGGAGAGGGAGATACGCAGTATTTT.

The rearrangement links TRBV4-2 to TRBJ2-7; possibly TRBD2 for D (6 bases). The CDR3 consists of 15 residues. Trimming removed 2 bases from V and 5 bases from J, with 16 bases in between. CDR1 and CDR2 (germline): LGHNA, YNFKEQ. The DNA of the CDR3 is TGTGCCAGCAGCCAAAGGCGGGACGGGGTCCACGAGCAGTACTTC. This gives the protein CASSQRRDGVHEQYF.

The V call is TRBV6-6, the J call TRBJ2-7; D unclear. CDR1 is MNHNY, CDR2 SVGAGI, per germline (reference sequence). V was trimmed by 6 bases and J by 2 bases, leaving 20 bases between them. The CDR3 is made up of 16 amino acids. CDR3 sequence reads: CASRVTPPAGTYEQYF. CDR3 nucleotide sequence: TGTGCCAGCAGAGTTACCCCACCCGCAGGAACCTACGAGCAGTACTTC.

The CDR3, as DNA: TGTGCCAGCAGCCCCGCGGAGGGGGGGGGCCATACTGGAAACACCATATATTTT. Residues: CASSPAEGGGHTGNTIYF. The chain links TRBV9 to TRBJ1-3, with D perhaps matching TRBD1 (6 bases). The ends were cut back, 4 bases at V and 2 bases at J, with 22 bases in the middle. The CDR3 has 18 residues. Looked up from germline, CDR1 is SGDLS and CDR2 is YYNGEE. Drawing the rest from reference TRBV9 and TRBJ1-3, the complete variable domain is DSGVTQTPKHLITATGQRVTLRCSPRSGDLSVYWYQQSLDQGLQFLIQYYNGEERAKGNILERFSAQQFPDLHSELNLSSLELGDSALYFCASSPAEGGGHTGNTIYFGEGSWLTVV.

This chain connects TRBV5-6 to TRBJ2-5; 9 bases fit TRBD1. From germline, CDR1 is SGHDT and CDR2 YYEEEE. This CDR3 comprises 14 residues. V trimming: 3 bases; J trimming: 4 bases; junction bases outside the gene matches: 4. CDR3: CASSYGQGRETQYF. For the CDR3, the DNA is TGTGCCAGCAGCTATGGACAGGGGAGAGAGACCCAGTACTTC.

The chain couples TRBV7-2 to TRBJ1-5; D ambiguous. The CDR3 runs 17 residues. Trimming shortened V by 1 base and J by 3 bases, and 16 bases separated the two germline ends. Germline V lookup: CDR1 SGHTA, CDR2 FQGNSA. The CDR3 region is CASSLVYGFGNNQPQHF. CDR3 nucleotides: TGTGCCAGCAGCTTAGTTTACGGGTTTGGTAACAATCAGCCCCAGCATTTT. Complete variable domain (other parts from reference TRBV7-2 and TRBJ1-5): GAGVSQSPSNKVTEKGKDVELRCDPISGHTALYWYRQSLGQGLEFLIYFQGNSAPDKSGLPSDRFSAERTGGSVSTLTIQRTQQEDSAVYLCASSLVYGFGNNQPQHFGDGTRLSIL.

The chain has TRBV2 and TRBJ2-5; 7 bases fit TRBD1. This CDR3 is 15 amino acids long. After removal of 0 bases from V and 5 bases from J, the junction contained 6 bases not matched to a gene. CDR1 is SNHLY and CDR2 is FYNNEI in the germline V gene. The CDR3, as DNA: TGTGCCAGCAGTGAAGCCGACAGGGATGACGAGACCCAGTACTTC. Translated: CASSEADRDDETQYF.

This chain joins TRBV25-1 and TRBJ1-2; 8 nucleotides line up with TRBD1. The ends lost 2 bases at V and 3 bases at J; junction bases unmatched: 11. This CDR3 has 17 residues. Germline-derived CDR1 and CDR2 are MGHDK and SYGVNS. The DNA of the CDR3 is TGTGCCAGCAGTGAAAGGGTGGTGGGCAGGGGGCACTATGGCTACACCTTC. The encoded protein is CASSERVVGRGHYGYTF.

This rearrangement joins TRBV28 to TRBJ2-5, with D hard to call. The DNA end lines up better with TRBJ2-7; the J call may be wrong. The germline V gene encodes CDR1 MDHEN and CDR2 SYDVKM. This CDR3 has 18 residues. The CDR3 loop is CASSHILYARSPSYEQYF. The CDR3 nucleotides are TGTGCCAGCAGTCATATCCTCTACGCGCGGTCTCCCTCCTACGAGCAGTACTTC.

The J gene is TRBJ2-7, the V gene TRBV10-2, with 7 bases identical to TRBD2. After removal of 6 bases from V and 3 bases from J, the junction contained 8 bases not matched to a gene. CDR1 is WSHSY and CDR2 is SAAADI in the germline V gene. The CDR3 consists of 14 residues. The CDR3 nucleotides are TGCGCCAGCAGGCTTTGGCGGGAGAACTACGAGCAGTACTTC. Translation: CASRLWRENYEQYF.

This clone was observed a few times. The chain employs TRBV25-1 and TRBJ2-1, with 7 bases lining up with TRBD1. The J segment lost 7 bases and the V segment lost 6 bases, leaving 12 bases of the junction unmatched. The germline V gene has CDR1 MGHDK and CDR2 SYGVNS. CDR3 size: 15 residues. The CDR3 DNA sequence: TGTGCCAGCAGATCCAGGGGGTGGAAGAAAAATGAGCAGTTCTTC. This codes for CASRSRGWKKNEQFF.

The chain is built from TRBV5-1 and TRBJ2-5; maybe TRBD2 (6 bases). CDR3 size: 21 residues. Germline V gives CDR1 SGHRS, CDR2 YFSETQ. Trimming took 4 bases from V and 3 from J, leaving 34 bases between them. DNA for the CDR3: TGCGCCAGCAGCAAGATCGCCGAATCGCCCGTAGCGGCCCCACGGGAAGAGACCCAGTACTTC. Translated, it gives CASSKIAESPVAAPREETQYF.

The V call is TRBV6-5, the J call TRBJ1-1, with D perhaps TRBD1 (5 bases). Deletions cut 2 bases from V and 8 bases from J, with 6 bases between. CDR1 is MNHEY, CDR2 SVGAGI, per germline. The CDR3 runs to 11 residues. CDR3: CASSYGGEAFF. CDR3 bases: TGTGCCAGCAGTTACGGGGGGGAAGCTTTCTTT.

The chain links TRBV6-4 to TRBJ2-1; TRBD2 might be the D (5 bases). The ends were cut back, 4 bases at V and 2 bases at J, with 21 bases in the middle. The V gene's germline CDR1 is MRHNA and CDR2 SNTAGT. The CDR3 extends over 18 amino acids. The CDR3 DNA follows: TGTGCCAGCAGTGTTTCTCCTTTCGGGGAGAAAACCTACAATGAGCAGTTCTTC. Translation: CASSVSPFGEKTYNEQFF.

The V and J genes are TRBV18 and TRBJ2-1, with TRBD2 identical over 7 bases. The junction had 11 bases not matched to a gene; V was cut back by 1 base and J by 8 bases. CDR3 length: 16 amino acids. CDR1 KGHSH and CDR2 LQKENI come from the germline V gene. The CDR3 bases are TGTGCCAGCTCACCACAGACTAGCCTTATGGCACATGAGCAGTTCTTC. The encoded protein is CASSPQTSLMAHEQFF.

The chain joins TRBV27 to TRBJ1-6; tentatively, D is TRBD1 (6 bases). The germline V gene has CDR1 MNHEY and CDR2 SMNVEV (reference sequence). This CDR3 has 15 residues. Trimming left V 7 bases short and J 4 bases short, with 14 bases between. The CDR3 coding sequence is TGTGCCAGCAACCAGGGGATAGGGTATAATTCACCCCTCCACTTT. It specifies CASNQGIGYNSPLHF.

The V and J genes are TRBV29-1 and TRBJ2-1; tentative D call: TRBD2 (6 bases). CDR3 length equals 12 residues. V was clipped by 8 bases and J by 6 bases, with 14 bases between them. Germline V gene data show CDR1 as SQVTM and CDR2 as ANQGSEA. CDR3 sequence reads: CSPKLAGNEQFF. Here the CDR3 DNA reads TGCAGCCCAAAACTAGCCGGCAATGAGCAGTTCTTC.

The chain combines TRBV5-1 with TRBJ2-1; D may be TRBD1 (6 bases). V gave up 7 bases and J gave up 3 bases, with 14 bases separating them. The CDR3 contains 14 residues. The germline CDR1 and CDR2 sequences are SGHRS and YFSETQ. CDR3 sequence reads: CASGGQLDYNEQFF. The CDR3 DNA reads as TGCGCCAGCGGTGGACAGCTTGACTACAATGAGCAGTTCTTC.